Sequencing of this TCR beta chain was carried out in a study of blood T cells in healthy people across ages. General study points: Compared with aged donors, long-lived donors showed fewer expanded clones, suggesting selection.

A second PCR, run for roughly 6 to 11 cycles, used a sample-barcoded 5' primer plus a J-beta primer mix. TCRdb reprocessed the 5' RACE reads with MiXCR, giving one entry per CDR3 protein. This table holds about 1.6 million distinct CDR3 sequences, around 35% found once. Per germline, CDR1 MRHNA and CDR2 SNTAGT. V was pared by 5 bases and J by 3 bases, with 21 bases between. The CDR3 is made up of 17 amino acids. A few counts support this clonotype. Antigen unknown. The chain couples TRBV6-4 to TRBJ2-3; D not resolved. The receptor was isolated from a woman aged 30 to 39 in good health. The specimen was blood. This CDR3 is CASSPYPSLYNTDTQYF. The CDR3 nucleotides read TGTGCCAGCAGTCCATACCCCTCTCTTTACAATACAGATACGCAGTATTTT.